This TCR beta chain was profiled in a study of T-cell memory formation after mild COVID-19. Findings and limits, study-wide: The authors did not confirm SARS-CoV-2 specificity of second-wave clones peaking day 37.

The V gene end was trimmed by 5 bases and the J gene end by 2 bases; junction bases not matched to a gene: 5. From germline, CDR1 is LGHNA and CDR2 YNFKEQ. The CDR3 sequence is 14 residues long. TCRdb independently ran MiXCR on the 5' RACE reads; one entry per CDR3 protein. Of 300,000 to 400,000 distinct CDR3 sequences in the sample, 28% were seen once. In the case of this clonotype: Its specificity is not known.

The sequence came from an adult woman who had mild COVID-19 (a few samples of this study predate the infection). Cell type and time point are not known. The chain employs TRBV4-2 and TRBJ2-7; TRBD1 agrees at 8 bases. Sequencing used PBMCs or a T cell subset sorted from them (not recorded which). The DNA of the CDR3 is TGTGCCAGCAGCGAACCGGGACAGGCCTACGAGCAGTACTTC. This codes for CASSEPGQAYEQYF.